This T cell receptor (beta chain) was profiled in a study of T cell repertoires in cytomegalovirus infection. Study background: From public TCR beta signatures came an indication of both CMV infection and matching HLA type. Findings and limits, study-wide: Of the TCR beta families, the public ones yielded a cumulative frequency that identified carriers of CMV plus the relevant HLA.

TCRdb reprocessed the reads with MiXCR, giving one entry per CDR3 protein. The sample contains approximately 180,000 distinct CDR3 sequences, nearly 9.5% of which appear only once. This clonotype showed up many times. No antigen is known for it. A read error may account for a junction end that differs from germline. The CDR3 covers 16 residues. Germline CDR1 reads SSHAT; CDR2 reads FNYEAQ (reference sequence). The TCR originated in a human donor in good health (CMV status not recorded). Some clones in this sample may be carry-over from other donors' samples. The chain is built from TRBV7-7 and TRBJ2-1, with 9 positions matching TRBD2. The material sequenced was PBMCs. The CDR3 spells CASSLGAGGRYNEQFF. The CDR3 region has the DNA TGTGCTAGCAGCTTAGGGGCGGGAGGGCGCTACAATGAGCAGTTCTTC. Using reference TRBV7-7 and TRBJ2-1 for the parts outside the CDR3, the full variable domain is GAGVSQSPRYKVTKRGQDVTLRCDPISSHATLYWYQQALGQGPEFLTYFNYEAQPDKSGLPSDRFSAERPEGSISTLTIQRTEQRDSAMYRCASSLGAGGRYNEQFFGPGTRLTVL.